This T cell receptor beta chain comes out of a study of CD8+ T cells in alopecia areata. Study-wide findings and caveats: The study also sequences resident alphabeta T cells of normal skin in scalp samples. Lesional scalp exceeded normal scalp in clonality, especially in alopecia totalis/universalis.

Concerning this clone: Its antigen remains unknown.

Isolated RNA was reverse transcribed into cDNA used as the sequencing template. Method: immunoSEQ multiplex PCR; TCRdb's copy keeps in-frame clones and lacks some. Of about 56,000 clones in the sample, approximately 96% are singletons; the top ten hold 25% to 30%. V lost 5 bases and J lost 5; bases outside the gene matches: 8. Germline V CDR1 and CDR2: MNHEY, SVGAGI. This CDR3 contains 14 residues. The specimen was CD8+ T cells sorted from blood, collected at week 0. This clonotype originated in a human donor with alopecia areata. This chain connects TRBV6-5 to TRBJ2-7; 8 bases align to TRBD1. CDR3 nucleotides: TGTGCCAGCAGTACAGGACAGGGCATCGACGAGCAGTACTTC. This codes for CASSTGQGIDEQYF.